This T cell receptor beta chain stems from a study of cytomegalovirus exposure and HLA in healthy donors (dated by TCRdb to 2016 to 2017). About the full investigation: In an earlier analysis of 587 of the donors, 250 to 300 Gb of sequence data and approximately 100 million unique TCR beta sequences from 150 million to 200 million T cells were reported. The T cell repertoires of several hundred subjects were profiled by immunosequencing and related to cytomegalovirus serostatus. Donor age, sex, ethnicity and CMV serostatus were compiled alongside the repertoire data. A few DR-DQ haplotypes were handled as single units for association and clustering because linkage in the cohort was strong. High-throughput TCR immunosequencing, statistical association of individual TCRs with disease status, and machine learning were combined to predict cytomegalovirus infection status. Rather than using new phenotypic data, the later analysis identified candidate immune exposures from TCR beta sequences and from how often those sequences occurred across donors. A later genetic analysis took genome-wide SNP genotypes for about 55% of the 666 donors and used that subset as a discovery cohort. The study aimed to test whether cataloging public T cell receptors could reveal signatures of past pathogen exposure. Class I and class II HLA loci were covered by the typing at four-digit resolution. Among the 398 genotyped donors, 75% to 90% belonged to the genetic ancestry cluster associated with self-reported Caucasian donors. Around 320 gigabases of sequencing data and approximately 84 million unique TCR sequences were included in an early release covering 550 to 800 HLA-typed donors. Besides the first cohort of around 670 subjects, a separate validation cohort made up of 120 different subjects was used. Typing coverage varied by locus: about 629-630 donors for A, B, C, DRB1 and DQB1; more than 500 for DQA1; about 600 for DPA1; 450 to 480 for DPB1. In a later analysis, previously published TCR beta repertoires from 550 to 750 donors were re-analyzed and high-resolution HLA genotyping was added so that TCR occurrence patterns could be studied. All discovery cohort repertoires had been generated using a single sequencing platform. Among about 410 genotyped donors of the cohort, an average of roughly 230,000 unique TCR beta nucleotide sequences was sequenced per donor, of which approximately 18% were non-productive. In an earlier analysis of roughly 540 of the donors, high-throughput TCR beta sequencing was used to judge whether each TCR beta V gene segment behaved as functional or pseudogenic. Study-level results and caveats: The authors suggested that the approach could potentially be extended to other disease states and immunological phenotypes. A later genetic analysis associated a missense DCLRE1C variant with V-gene and J-gene trimming of TCR beta chains, and an independent cohort replicated the association. Only TCR beta chains were sequenced in this cohort, and the absence of alpha or paired-chain data limited detectable features. Assigning TCR associations to individual alleles was difficult when HLA alleles, especially DR and DQ, strongly co-occurred. In a later analysis, most CMV-associated TCR beta chains were found to appear HLA-restricted, with HLA associations seemingly driven largely by CMV exposure. Because counts were too low, 15 to 20 rarely observed V segments, including chromosome 9 orphons, were excluded from the earlier analysis of 500 to 700 of the donors. A later analysis found that TCR association rates varied across HLA loci, with DRB1 alleles showing the most associated TCRs and HLA-C alleles the fewest. A later analysis reported that several top co-occurrence clusters appeared linked to parvovirus B19, influenza, CMV and Epstein-Barr virus. Immune exposure information for the cohort was limited to CMV serostatus. Three of the identified cytomegalovirus-associated TCR beta chains were confirmed in vitro to be specific for cytomegalovirus antigens. A further reported finding was that TCR beta sequences accurately predicted the HLA-A and HLA-B alleles for most subjects in the first cohort. Roughly uniform sequencing depth across donors was assumed in presence/absence analyses, although this assumption may not hold. Correlated functional status among segregating V segments might reflect linkage disequilibrium, but an unknown experimental factor could not be ruled out. In an earlier analysis of a few hundred of the donors, most TCR beta V segments were observed in productive rearrangements about 90% or about 30% of the time, broadly matching IMGT annotations. A cluster of highly shared sequence variants was judged likely to be a technical artifact of the sequencing pipeline. Across donors, most TCR sequences were observed very rarely, whereas some public TCRs were present in many individuals. In a later analysis, around 17,000 TCR beta sequences were associated with specific HLA alleles at a false discovery rate of 0.05. Cytomegalovirus status was reported to be diagnosed by the classifier with high specificity and sensitivity in both the original and validation cohorts. The study gave a list of 150 to 200 TCR beta chains associated with cytomegalovirus. Compared with the roughly 710-donor mean, donors in an Asian-associated ancestry cluster had fewer N-insertions in productive TCRs, according to a later genetic analysis. Compared with equally common non-associated chains, HLA-associated TCR beta chains in a later analysis were more clonally expanded and had lower generation probabilities. Because some donors lacked HLA typing at each locus, the association tests relied only on the typed subset. Because the 87-base-pair reads could not distinguish some IMGT-functional V segments, including TRBV6-2 and TRBV6-3, those segments were excluded.

The cohort comprised under 700 healthy bone marrow donors. Cohort members were all nominally healthy when sampled, although unrecorded immune exposures were likely present. The donor tested CMV seropositive, placing the donor among the 250 to 350 seropositive members of the cohort. A peripheral blood sample was collected from each donor, and TCR beta sequencing was performed on peripheral blood mononuclear cells. The Qiagen DNeasy Blood Extraction Kit was used to extract genomic DNA from the blood cell samples. Library generation was performed with the immunoSEQ multiplex PCR assay. The multiplex PCR relied on a mix of 60 forward primers for TCR Vbeta segments and 13 reverse primers for TCR Jbeta segments. Amplification of the CDR3 region of rearranged TCR beta genes was performed with a multiplex PCR assay on genomic DNA. The amplified TCR beta libraries were sequenced on the Illumina HiSeq System as 87-base-pair reads. The paper's data handling went like this. A later analysis tallied 70 million to 100 million unique TCR beta chains across the 650 to 750 repertoires, and some 10 million of those chains were shared by two or more donors. A nearest-neighbor algorithm error-corrected the raw reads and collapsed the reads into unique sequences, merging closely related sequences to remove PCR and sequencing errors. V, D and J gene segments were assigned by aligning CDR3 sequences to IMGT reference sequences. For a sequence to be retained, a match of at least six nucleotides was required to both a V gene segment and a J gene segment. Rearrangements were classified as productive when the CDR3 lacked stop codons and remained in frame with V and J, and all other rearrangements were classified as non-productive. Following IMGT convention, CDR3 was defined as the stretch from the second conserved V-encoded cysteine up to the conserved J-encoded phenylalanine. Sequences without an unambiguous match to a single V gene segment were excluded from the earlier analysis of almost 600 of the donors. An earlier analysis of several hundred of the donors called V segments functional above 56.7% productive rearrangements and segregating when the between-donor standard deviation exceeded 5%. To diagnose cytomegalovirus status from the catalog of TCR beta chain sequences, a statistical classification framework was built. V and J gene assignment, in a later analysis, came from comparing TCR nucleotide sequences with IMGT/GENE-DB human TR gene sequences. Using the TCRdist pipeline, a later analysis assigned CDR3 sequences along with most-parsimonious VDJ recombination scenarios. In a later analysis, each TCR beta chain was defined by its CDR3 amino acid sequence together with its V-gene family, and reads lacking a unique V-gene family were excluded. As a way to deal with suspected cross-contamination and a sequencing artifact, a later analysis dropped approximately 570 nucleotide sequences that were highly shared and had low generation probability. For each public chain, a later analysis derived a clonal expansion index from normalized ranks of inferred template counts within each repertoire. In a later analysis, generation probabilities were computed with a VDJ recombination model fitted to out-of-frame rearrangements, and the resulting probabilities were checked against IGoR. In a later analysis, TCR-TCR, TCR-HLA and TCR-CMV co-occurrence was scored with hypergeometric tests, and a repertoire-size bias correction was applied to TCR pairs. To estimate false discovery rates, a later analysis permuted the HLA or CMV assignments 20 times. In a later analysis, co-occurring TCRs were grouped using DBSCAN, with TCRdist sequence similarity added in when clustering inside HLA-allele-positive subsets. Repertoires with fewer than 30,000 or more than 120,000 public chains were left out of co-occurrence clustering, as were about five repertoires with anomalous nucleotide sharing. TCRdb took over this immuneACCESS table, retaining in-frame rearrangements with V and J assigned. Such tables are incomplete; in checked studies, under half of the missing clones stem from an unresolved V gene, and the remainder is unexplained. The V and J calls and clone size come from that table; D and trimming were worked out from the DNA. The sample includes approximately 80,000 clones, with around 70% observed a single time. 11% of the sample belongs to the ten largest clones.

From a lookup of the germline V gene, CDR1 and CDR2 are LGHNA and YNFKEQ. Its CDR3 holds 19 amino acids, cysteine through phenylalanine. Just the 57-base CDR3 DNA is kept, in frame starting at base 1. V and J lose 1 base and 2 bases, and a span of 23 bases separates them. With regard to this clone: Its recognized antigen is unknown. Base quality data are lacking; no much larger clone is found one base away.

The clonotype originates from a woman aged 40-49 years in good health and CMV-seropositive. This chain is built from TRBV4-2 and TRBJ1-2; the D gene is perhaps TRBD1, from 6 matching bases. The sequenced sample consisted of PBMCs. The CDR3 reads as follows: CASSQASGQGVGSNYGYTF. The sequenced DNA: TGTGCCAGCAGCCAAGCTTCGGGACAAGGAGTAGGATCGAACTATGGCTACACCTTC.